This passage covers 32 T cell receptor beta chains from one sample sequenced in a study of graft-versus-host responses after intestinal transplantation. Their target antigens are unknown. Sequencing used immunoSEQ multiplex PCR; TCRdb keeps in-frame clones, though not all of them. The table records over 75,000 clones, roughly 91% of them present only once. Material: unstimulated CD4+ T cells sorted from spleen or lymph node cells, obtained before intestinal transplant. Receptors originate from a human donor who received an intestinal transplant.

The chain carries TRBV10-2 and TRBJ2-7; 7 bases fit TRBD2. V lost 0 bases and J lost 5; bases outside the gene matches: 4. This CDR3 spans 14 amino acids. The germline V gene encodes CDR1 WSHSY and CDR2 SAAADI. The CDR3 is CASSESGGPNEQYF. The CDR3 DNA reads as TGCGCCAGCAGTGAGTCGGGAGGGCCTAACGAGCAGTACTTC.

The chain is built from TRBV15 and TRBJ1-6, with D possibly matching TRBD1 (6 bases). The CDR3 totals 14 residues. CDR1 and CDR2 from the germline V gene are LNHNV and YYDKDF (reference sequence). Between the trimmed V and J ends, which lost 5 bases and 9 bases, there was a span of 14 bases. CDR3 in DNA: TGTGCCACCAGCCCGTCCGGACAGCTTTCACCCCTCCACTTT. Amino acids: CATSPSGQLSPLHF.

CDR3 bases: TGCGCCAGCAGCCCCCCCTCGAGCGGCATCCTCACAGATACGCAGTATTTT. Residues: CASSPPSSGILTDTQYF. This chain joins TRBV5-1 and TRBJ2-3; perhaps TRBD2 as D (5 bases). Trimming took off 4 bases at V and 2 bases at J, with 20 bases between the two ends. Per germline, CDR1 SGHRS and CDR2 YFSETQ. This CDR3 is built from 17 residues.

The chain's CDR3 is CASSLRGAGSYEQYF. In DNA form, the CDR3 reads TGTGCCAGCAGTTTACGGGGGGCTGGGTCCTACGAGCAGTACTTC. This chain connects TRBV28 to TRBJ2-7, with TRBD2 as a possible D gene (7 bases). Germline loops: CDR1 MDHEN, CDR2 SYDVKM. CDR3 length: 15 amino acids. The V gene lost 2 bases and the J gene lost 1 base, with 12 bases spanning the gap.

This sequence joins TRBV10-1 and TRBJ2-1; D is possibly TRBD1 (6 bases). The CDR3 spans 13 residues. Germline V gene data show CDR1 as WNHNN and CDR2 as SYGVQD (reference sequence). V lost 0 bases to trimming and J lost 9 bases, with 9 bases between them. This CDR3 is CASSESLGGEQFF. DNA for the CDR3: TGCGCCAGCAGTGAGTCGTTAGGGGGTGAGCAGTTCTTC.

The CDR3 spells CASAPGDYGYTF. CDR3 DNA sequence: TGTGCCAGCGCCCCAGGGGACTATGGCTACACCTTC. This chain uses TRBV6-6 with TRBJ1-2, with D tentatively TRBD1 (6 bases). The CDR3 is 12 residues long. CDR1 and CDR2 (germline): MNHNY, SVGAGI (reference sequence). Trimming took 8 bases from V and 3 from J, leaving 10 bases between them.

This chain joins TRBV6-5 and TRBJ2-3; possible D gene TRBD1, 5 bases. This CDR3 has 14 residues. V was clipped by 0 bases and J by 4 bases, with 8 bases between them. Germline CDR1 and CDR2: MNHEY and SVGAGI. The CDR3 DNA sequence: TGTGCCAGCAGTTACTCGATCAGGGCAGATACGCAGTATTTT. Protein: CASSYSIRADTQYF.

The genes are TRBV9 and TRBJ2-1, with D possibly TRBD1 on 5 matching bases. The CDR3 is made up of 16 amino acids. Trimming left V 0 bases short and J 9 bases short, with 19 bases between. The germline V gene encodes CDR1 SGDLS and CDR2 YYNGEE. CDR3 in amino acids: CASSVGGLDGAGEQFF. DNA of the CDR3: TGTGCCAGCAGCGTAGGTGGTCTAGATGGGGCCGGTGAGCAGTTCTTC. The full variable domain, completed using reference TRBV9 and TRBJ2-1, is DSGVTQTPKHLITATGQRVTLRCSPRSGDLSVYWYQQSLDQGLQFLIQYYNGEERAKGNILERFSAQQFPDLHSELNLSSLELGDSALYFCASSVGGLDGAGEQFFGPGTRLTVL.

This clone was seen a handful of times. The V call is TRBV14, the J call TRBJ2-7, with a weak D call TRBD1 (5 bases). Germline-derived CDR1 and CDR2 are SGHDN and FVKESK. Trimming took 3 bases from V and 2 from J, leaving 8 bases between them. This CDR3 region has 13 residues. CDR3 DNA: TGTGCCAGCAGCCAGGGGCCGACCTACGAGCAGTACTTC. As protein: CASSQGPTYEQYF.

The CDR3 bases are TGTGCCAGCAGCGGACTAGCGGTTAACAATGAGCAGTTCTTC. Its translation is CASSGLAVNNEQFF. The chain joins TRBV9 to TRBJ2-1, with 9 positions matching TRBD2. The CDR3 contains 14 residues. The germline V gene has CDR1 SGDLS and CDR2 YYNGEE. Germline trimming cut 3 bases from V and 5 bases from J; bases unmatched to any gene: 3.

This chain uses TRBV12-1 with TRBJ2-7; the tabulated D call, TRBD2, remains unverified against the DNA. TRBV12-1 represents a pseudogene. The CDR3 loop spans 13 amino acids. DNA for the CDR3: TGTGCCAGCAGCTTTAGCTACTCCTACGAGCAGTACTTC. Protein product: CASSFSYSYEQYF.

The chain carries TRBV27 and TRBJ2-3; the D gene is possibly TRBD2 (6 bases). The CDR3 is 15 residues long. V was shortened by 0 bases and J by 0 bases, with 7 bases between the two germline ends. Germline CDR1 MNHEY, CDR2 SMNVEV (reference sequence). This CDR3 reads CASSLSGTSTDTQYF. CDR3 DNA sequence: TGTGCCAGCAGTTTATCGGGGACTAGCACAGATACGCAGTATTTT.

This chain connects TRBV5-1 to TRBJ2-5; possible D gene TRBD2, 6 bases. The J call is uncertain, as TRBJ2-7 better fits the DNA end. Germline CDR1 SGHRS, CDR2 YFSETQ. This CDR3 is built from 14 residues. CDR3 protein: CASSLDGGDYEQYF. The CDR3 DNA reads TGCGCCAGCAGCTTGGATGGCGGGGACTACGAGCAGTACTTC.

J is TRBJ1-4 and V is TRBV25-1; tentatively, D is TRBD1 (6 bases). V was cut by 6 bases and J by 8 bases, with 19 bases left in between. The CDR3 has 15 amino acids. The germline V gene has CDR1 MGHDK and CDR2 SYGVNS. The CDR3 region has the DNA TGTGCCAGCAGCGAAACAGGGTGGCCCTCCGAAAAACTGTTTTTT. It is translated as CASSETGWPSEKLFF.

The chain joins TRBV25-1 to TRBJ1-2; D is ambiguous. The CDR3 runs to 11 residues. Deletions cut 5 bases from V and 9 bases from J, with 10 bases between. The germline V gene has CDR1 MGHDK and CDR2 SYGVNS. The CDR3 DNA follows: TGTGCCAGCAGTTACTACGGAAGCTACACCTTC. This gives the protein CASSYYGSYTF.

This sequence joins TRBV10-3 and TRBJ1-4, with 9 bases matching TRBD1. The V and J ends lost 10 bases and 7 bases, in that order; junction bases with no gene match: 10. CDR1 is ENHRY, CDR2 SYGVKD, per germline. This CDR3 region has 14 residues. CDR3 loop: CATGTGTGFEKLFF. CDR3 in DNA: TGTGCCACGGGAACCGGGACAGGGTTTGAAAAACTGTTTTTT.

The V call is TRBV6-6, the J call TRBJ1-1, with D hard to call. The CDR3 is made up of 15 amino acids. The germline V and J ends were trimmed by 2 bases and 0 bases, with 10 bases remaining between them. The germline CDR1 and CDR2 sequences are MNHNY and SVGAGI (reference sequence). CDR3: CASSYASRLNTEAFF. In DNA, the CDR3 is TGTGCCAGCAGTTACGCCAGCAGGTTGAACACTGAAGCTTTCTTT.

The V call is TRBV5-1, the J call TRBJ2-5; possibly TRBD1 for D (5 bases). The CDR3 extends over 15 amino acids. Looked up from germline, CDR1 is SGHRS and CDR2 is YFSETQ. V was shortened by 4 bases and J by 3 bases, with 16 bases between the two germline ends. CDR3 in DNA: TGCGCCAGCAGCCCCACCGCCATAGGGGAAGAGACCCAGTACTTC. Its protein product is CASSPTAIGEETQYF.

This sequence joins TRBV5-1 and TRBJ2-5; 8 nucleotides agree with TRBD1. Germline values: CDR1 SGHRS, CDR2 YFSETQ. The CDR3 is 16 residues long. V lost 4 bases and J lost 5; bases outside the gene matches: 13. CDR3 in DNA: TGCGCCAGCAGCATGGGGACGACAGGGGCGAGGGAGACCCAGTACTTC. Translating it yields CASSMGTTGARETQYF.

This chain uses TRBV19 with TRBJ2-1, with D uncertain. Trimming left V 5 bases short and J 5 bases short, with 10 bases between. CDR1 is LNHDA and CDR2 is SQIVND in the germline V gene (reference sequence). There are 13 residues in the CDR3. CDR3 protein: CASSLRLDNEQFF. The CDR3 DNA reads TGTGCCAGTAGTCTACGGTTGGACAATGAGCAGTTCTTC.

This clone was seen once. The chain is built from TRBV7-2 and TRBJ1-2; 11 bases map to TRBD1. V trimming: 5 bases; J trimming: 2 bases; junction bases outside the gene matches: 10. Germline lookup yields CDR1 SGHTA and CDR2 FQGNSA. The CDR3 is 17 residues long. CDR3 residues: CASSRNLGQGANYGYTF. The CDR3 bases are TGTGCCAGCAGCCGGAATCTCGGACAGGGGGCCAACTATGGCTACACCTTC. Drawing the rest from reference TRBV7-2 and TRBJ1-2, the complete variable domain is GAGVSQSPSNKVTEKGKDVELRCDPISGHTALYWYRQSLGQGLEFLIYFQGNSAPDKSGLPSDRFSAERTGGSVSTLTIQRTQQEDSAVYLCASSRNLGQGANYGYTFGSGTRLTVV.

This sequence joins TRBV5-4 and TRBJ1-2; possible D gene TRBD1, 5 bases. There are 12 residues in the CDR3. V lost 5 bases and J 8 bases, leaving 13 bases between the germline ends. CDR1 and CDR2 from the germline V gene are SGHNT and YYREEE (reference sequence). The CDR3 DNA reads as TGTGCCAGCAGTGGCCAGGGATCCGGCTACACCTTC. Translating it yields CASSGQGSGYTF.

The gene calls are TRBV25-1 and TRBJ2-2; D gene uncertain. The CDR3 has 12 amino acids. Deletions cut 6 bases from V and 6 bases from J, with 8 bases between. Per the germline V gene, CDR1 is MGHDK and CDR2 is SYGVNS. CDR3 region: CASSRVPGELFF. Here the CDR3 DNA reads TGTGCCAGCAGCCGCGTACCCGGGGAGCTGTTTTTT.

V is TRBV6-5 and J is TRBJ2-1, with TRBD2 matching over 8 bases. Germline CDR1 reads MNHEY; CDR2 reads SVGAGI. V shed 6 bases and J 6 bases; nucleotides not matched to a gene: 10. CDR3 length: 15 residues. The CDR3 sequence is CASRNRGGPGNEQFF. In DNA, the CDR3 is TGTGCCAGCAGAAATCGGGGGGGCCCCGGCAATGAGCAGTTCTTC.

The chain is built from TRBV7-9 and TRBJ2-1, with a tentative D call TRBD2 (6 bases). The germline CDR1 and CDR2 sequences are SEHNR and FQNEAQ (reference sequence). The V gene lost 4 bases and the J gene lost 0 bases, with 10 bases spanning the gap. The CDR3 spans 15 residues. CDR3 DNA sequence: TGTGCCAGCAGCTCCTTAGCGGCCTCCTACAATGAGCAGTTCTTC. Amino acids: CASSSLAASYNEQFF.

The chain has TRBV19 and TRBJ2-7; TRBD1 matches 7 bases. This CDR3 has 13 amino acids. V trimming: 5 bases; J trimming: 6 bases; junction bases outside the gene matches: 7. Germline V gene lookup returns CDR1 LNHDA and CDR2 SQIVND (reference sequence). CDR3 amino acids: CASSDRDRLEQYF. CDR3 DNA: TGTGCCAGTAGTGACCGGGACAGACTCGAGCAGTACTTC. Based on the CDR3 plus reference TRBV19 and TRBJ2-7, the full variable domain is DGGITQSPKYLFRKEGQNVTLSCEQNLNHDAMYWYRQDPGQGLRLIYYSQIVNDFQKGDIAEGYSVSREKKESFPLTVTSAQKNPTAFYLCASSDRDRLEQYFGPGTRLTVT.

The CDR3 is CARSRFDRPEETQYF. CDR3 DNA sequence: TGTGCCAGAAGCCGTTTCGACAGGCCAGAAGAGACCCAGTACTTC. The V and J genes are TRBV5-3 and TRBJ2-5; tentatively, D is TRBD1 (6 bases). TRBV5-3 has ORF status, its function being uncertain. This CDR3 is built from 15 residues. Between the trimmed V and J ends, which lost 4 bases and 3 bases, there was a span of 16 bases.

V gene TRBV5-1 combines with J gene TRBJ2-1; TRBD2 agrees at 14 bases. There are 19 residues in the CDR3. In germline, CDR1 is SGHRS, CDR2 YFSETQ. V was pared by 2 bases and J by 4 bases, with 11 bases of the junction left unmatched. The CDR3 protein is CASSLGTSGSPRPYNEQFF. DNA for the CDR3: TGCGCCAGCAGCTTAGGGACTAGCGGGAGCCCCCGTCCTTACAATGAGCAGTTCTTC. Complete variable domain (other parts from reference TRBV5-1 and TRBJ2-1): KAGVTQTPRYLIKTRGQQVTLSCSPISGHRSVSWYQQTPGQGLQFLFEYFSETQRNKGNFPGRFSGRQFSNSRSEMNVSTLELGDSALYLCASSLGTSGSPRPYNEQFFGPGTRLTVL.

J is TRBJ2-1 and V is TRBV19, with 8 bases that match TRBD2. J gave up 4 bases and V 1 base, and 3 bases lay outside the gene matches. The CDR3 is made up of 15 amino acids. The germline CDR1 and CDR2 sequences are LNHDA and SQIVND (reference sequence). The CDR3 protein is CASSIGTSRYNEQFF. The CDR3, as DNA: TGTGCCAGTAGTATAGGGACTAGCAGATACAATGAGCAGTTCTTC.

Written as DNA, the CDR3 is TGTGCCAGCAGCTTAGGGGGTTTCGAGCAGTACTTC. Translating it yields CASSLGGFEQYF. This sequence joins TRBV5-6 and TRBJ2-7, with D maybe TRBD1 (6 bases). V was shortened by 2 bases and J by 6 bases, with 9 bases between the two germline ends. This CDR3 is 12 amino acids long. The germline V gene has CDR1 SGHDT and CDR2 YYEEEE. Filled out from reference TRBV5-6 and TRBJ2-7, the complete variable domain reads DAGVTQSPTHLIKTRGQQVTLRCSPKSGHDTVSWYQQALGQGPQFIFQYYEEEERQRGNFPDRFSGHQFPNYSSELNVNALLLGDSALYLCASSLGGFEQYFGPGTRLTVT.

As to this clone: An end of the junction differs from the germline gene, which may be a read error. The genes are TRBV9 and TRBJ2-7; 7 bases line up with TRBD2. Germline V gives CDR1 SGDLS, CDR2 YYNGEE. This CDR3 has 14 residues. In DNA, the CDR3 is TGTGCCAGCAGCGTCACCAGCGGGAACTACGGGCAGTACTTC. Translation gives CASSVTSGNYGQYF.

The gene calls are TRBV28 and TRBJ2-3; 8 bases fit TRBD2. With V trimmed by 4 bases and J by 2 bases, 11 bases remained unmatched. The germline V gene encodes CDR1 MDHEN and CDR2 SYDVKM. The CDR3 contains 17 residues. The CDR3 loop is CASSSSGGRGATDTQYF. DNA of the CDR3: TGTGCCAGCAGTTCCTCCGGGGGGCGGGGGGCCACAGATACGCAGTATTTT.